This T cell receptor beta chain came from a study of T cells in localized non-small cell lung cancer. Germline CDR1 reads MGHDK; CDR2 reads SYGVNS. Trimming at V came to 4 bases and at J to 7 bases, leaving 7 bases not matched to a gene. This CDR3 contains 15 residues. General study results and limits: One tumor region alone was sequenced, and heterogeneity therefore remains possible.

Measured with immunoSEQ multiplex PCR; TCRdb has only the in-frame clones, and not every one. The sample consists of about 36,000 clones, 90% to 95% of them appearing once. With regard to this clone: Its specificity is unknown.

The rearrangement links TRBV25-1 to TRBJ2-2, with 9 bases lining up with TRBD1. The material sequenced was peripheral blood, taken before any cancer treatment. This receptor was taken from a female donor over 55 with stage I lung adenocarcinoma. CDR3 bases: TGTGCCAGCAGTGGCACACAGGGGGCGGACGGGGAGCTGTTTTTT. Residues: CASSGTQGADGELFF.